This T cell receptor beta chain was recorded in a study of T cells after yellow fever vaccination. Background on the study: Preparing low-cell-number fractions relied on SMART-Seq v4 Ultra Low Input.

Turning to this clonotype: Its target is not known.

CDR1 is MNHNS, CDR2 SASEGT, per germline. The CDR3 consists of 20 residues. V lost 4 bases to trimming and J lost 1 base; unmatched junction nucleotides: 15. TCRdb fed the 5' RACE reads into MiXCR, producing one record per CDR3 protein. The data show 200,000 to 300,000 distinct CDR3 sequences, over 6.5% seen once. General study findings and limits: Overall, a small share of clonotypes was seen in both CD4 and CD8 compartments. At 95% to 97% for CD4 and roughly 87% for CD8, most primary-vaccination clones showed up again after the booster.

This receptor was identified in a young man who received the YFV17D yellow fever vaccine. This chain uses TRBV6-1 with TRBJ2-1; 11 bases agree with TRBD2. This material consisted of CD4+ T cells sorted from PBMCs, taken on the day of the yellow fever booster vaccination. The CDR3 region is CASSGRPGLAAPLSYNEQFF. In DNA, the CDR3 is TGTGCCAGCAGTGGGAGACCGGGACTAGCGGCTCCTCTATCCTACAATGAGCAGTTCTTC.